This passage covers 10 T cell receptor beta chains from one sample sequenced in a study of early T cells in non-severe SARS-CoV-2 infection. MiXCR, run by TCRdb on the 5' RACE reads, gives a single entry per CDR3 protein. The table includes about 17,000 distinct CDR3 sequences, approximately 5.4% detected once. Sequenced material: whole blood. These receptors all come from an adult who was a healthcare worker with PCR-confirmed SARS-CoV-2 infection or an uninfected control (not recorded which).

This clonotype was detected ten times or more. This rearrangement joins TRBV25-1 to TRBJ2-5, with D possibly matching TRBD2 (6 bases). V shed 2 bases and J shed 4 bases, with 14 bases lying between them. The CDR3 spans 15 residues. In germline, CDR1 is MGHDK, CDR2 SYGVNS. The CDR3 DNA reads TGTGCCAGCAGTGAAGATAGGGCAGCGGGAGAGACCCAGTACTTC. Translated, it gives CASSEDRAAGETQYF.

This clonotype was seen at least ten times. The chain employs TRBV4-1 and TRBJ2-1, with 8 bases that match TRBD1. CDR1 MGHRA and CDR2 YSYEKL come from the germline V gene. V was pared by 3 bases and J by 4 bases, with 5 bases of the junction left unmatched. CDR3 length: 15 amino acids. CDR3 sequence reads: CASSHIGTGYNEQFF. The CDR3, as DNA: TGCGCCAGCAGCCACATTGGGACAGGATACAATGAGCAGTTCTTC.

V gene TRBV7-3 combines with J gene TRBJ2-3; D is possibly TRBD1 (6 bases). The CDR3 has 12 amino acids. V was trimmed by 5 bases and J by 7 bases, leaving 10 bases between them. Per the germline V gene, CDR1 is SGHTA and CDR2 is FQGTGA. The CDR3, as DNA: TGTGCCAGCAGCCTTACAGGGAATACGCAGTATTTT. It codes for CASSLTGNTQYF.

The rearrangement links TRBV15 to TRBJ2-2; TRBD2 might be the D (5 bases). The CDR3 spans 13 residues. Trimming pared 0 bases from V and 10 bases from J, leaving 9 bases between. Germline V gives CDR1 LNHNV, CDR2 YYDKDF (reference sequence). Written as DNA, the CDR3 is TGTGCCACCAGCAGAGATGAGGGAAAGGAGCTGTTTTTT. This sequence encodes CATSRDEGKELFF.

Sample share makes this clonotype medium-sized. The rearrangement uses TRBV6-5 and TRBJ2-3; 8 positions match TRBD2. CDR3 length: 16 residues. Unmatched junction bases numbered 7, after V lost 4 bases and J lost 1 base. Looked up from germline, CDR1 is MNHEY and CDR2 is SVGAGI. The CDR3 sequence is CASSSQRERGTDTQYF. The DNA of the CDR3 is TGTGCCAGCAGTTCGCAGCGGGAGAGGGGCACAGATACGCAGTATTTT.

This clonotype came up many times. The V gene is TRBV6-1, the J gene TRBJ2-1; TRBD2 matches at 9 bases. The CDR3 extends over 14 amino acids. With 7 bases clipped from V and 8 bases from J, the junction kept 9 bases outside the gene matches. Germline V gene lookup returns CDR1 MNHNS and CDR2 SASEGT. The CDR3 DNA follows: TGTGCCAGCACCCCGGGACTAGCAACCGATGAGCAGTTCTTC. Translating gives CASTPGLATDEQFF.

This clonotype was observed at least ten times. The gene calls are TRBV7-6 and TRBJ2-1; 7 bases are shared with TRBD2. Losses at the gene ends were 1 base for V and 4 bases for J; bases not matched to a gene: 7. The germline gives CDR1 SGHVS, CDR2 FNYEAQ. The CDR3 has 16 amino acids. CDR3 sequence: CASSLGTGGYYNEQFF. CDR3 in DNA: TGTGCCAGCAGCTTAGGAACGGGAGGATATTACAATGAGCAGTTCTTC.

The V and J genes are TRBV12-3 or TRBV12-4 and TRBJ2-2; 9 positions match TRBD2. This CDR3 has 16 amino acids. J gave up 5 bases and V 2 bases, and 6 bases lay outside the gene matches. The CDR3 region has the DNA TGTGCCAGCAGTTTAAGGGCGGGAGGGCCGACCGGGGAGCTGTTTTTT. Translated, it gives CASSLRAGGPTGELFF.

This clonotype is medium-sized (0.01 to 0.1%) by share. The DNA for the CDR3 is TGTGCCAGCAGCTTAGGGAGTACCCCGCTGAACTACAATGAGCAGTTCTTC. This translates into CASSLGSTPLNYNEQFF. The V and J genes are TRBV13 and TRBJ2-1; D unclear. Germline V gene lookup returns CDR1 PRHDT and CDR2 FYEKMQ (reference sequence). This CDR3 spans 17 amino acids. V lost 0 bases to trimming and J lost 3 bases, with 15 bases between them.

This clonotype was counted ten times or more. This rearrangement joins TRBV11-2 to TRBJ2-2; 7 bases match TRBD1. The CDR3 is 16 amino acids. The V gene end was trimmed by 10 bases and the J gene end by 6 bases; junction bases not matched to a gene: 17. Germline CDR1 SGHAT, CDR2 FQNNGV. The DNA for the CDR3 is TGTGCCATCCAACGCAGGGGGACACACCAACCCGGGGAGCTGTTTTTT. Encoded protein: CAIQRRGTHQPGELFF.